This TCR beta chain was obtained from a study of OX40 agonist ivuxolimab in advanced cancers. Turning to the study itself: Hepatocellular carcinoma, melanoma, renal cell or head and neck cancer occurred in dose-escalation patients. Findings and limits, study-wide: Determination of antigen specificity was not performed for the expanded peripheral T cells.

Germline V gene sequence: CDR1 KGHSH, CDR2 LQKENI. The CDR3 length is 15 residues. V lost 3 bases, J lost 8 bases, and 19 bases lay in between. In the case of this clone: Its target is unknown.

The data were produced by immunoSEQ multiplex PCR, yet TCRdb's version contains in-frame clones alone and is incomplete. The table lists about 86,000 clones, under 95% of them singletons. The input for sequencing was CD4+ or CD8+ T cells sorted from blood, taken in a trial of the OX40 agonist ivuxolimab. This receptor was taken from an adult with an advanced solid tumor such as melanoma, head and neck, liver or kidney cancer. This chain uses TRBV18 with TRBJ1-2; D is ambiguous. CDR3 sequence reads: CASSPPQREVRGYTF. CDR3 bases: TGTGCCAGCTCACCGCCTCAGAGGGAGGTGAGGGGCTACACCTTC.